Included here is one TCR beta chain sequence, with context. This sample is part of a study of blood T cell repertoires in COVID-19. The wider study: The origin of the acute and convalescent COVID-19 samples was the United States, Italy and Spain. PBMCs, B-cell-depleted T cells, or T cells were the source of the cDNA or gDNA that made up the material.

As processed by the authors: Estimated nucleated cell counts came from reference gene primer amplification. TCRdb's table, derived via immunoSEQ multiplex PCR, lists solely in-frame clones and lacks some. Clone size and V and J calls were adopted from that table, with D and trimming inferred from the DNA. The sample carries about 300,000 clones, 86% recorded once. Trimming cost V 5 bases and J 4 bases, with 15 bases left between them. The germline V gene encodes CDR1 SEHNR and CDR2 FQNEAQ (reference sequence). The CDR3 contains 16 residues. This sequence was found in a woman between 45 and 60 years old with acute or convalescent COVID-19. The chain uses TRBV7-9 and TRBJ2-6; perhaps TRBD2 as D (7 bases). Source material: peripheral blood. As DNA, the CDR3 is TGTGCCAGCAGCCCATGGGGGGGGCGCGGGGCCAACGTCCTGACTTTC. It encodes CASSPWGGRGANVLTF.